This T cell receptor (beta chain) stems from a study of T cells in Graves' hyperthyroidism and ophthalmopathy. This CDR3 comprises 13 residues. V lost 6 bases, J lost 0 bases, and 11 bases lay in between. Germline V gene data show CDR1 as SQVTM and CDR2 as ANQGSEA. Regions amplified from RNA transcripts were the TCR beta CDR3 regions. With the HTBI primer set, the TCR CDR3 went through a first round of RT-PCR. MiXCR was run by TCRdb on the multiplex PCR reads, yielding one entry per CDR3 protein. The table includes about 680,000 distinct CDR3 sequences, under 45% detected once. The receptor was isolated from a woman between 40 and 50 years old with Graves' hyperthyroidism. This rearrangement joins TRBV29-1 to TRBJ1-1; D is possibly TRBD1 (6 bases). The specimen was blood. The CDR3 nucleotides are TGCAGCGTCGACAGGCCCATGAACACTGAAGCTTTCTTT. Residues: CSVDRPMNTEAFF.